This TCR beta chain emerged from a study of shared clonotypes between healthy human individuals. Regarding the study as a whole: In this cohort, only blood was sampled, and tissue repertoires likely differ.

TCRdb's table, derived via immunoSEQ multiplex PCR, lists solely in-frame clones and lacks some. This table holds around 700,000 clones, more than 70% found once. Germline CDR1 reads MRHNA; CDR2 reads SNTAGT. Trimming cost V 4 bases and J 6 bases; bases outside gene matches: 10. The CDR3 has 16 amino acids. As regards this clone: Its antigen is not identified.

The rearrangement links TRBV6-4 to TRBJ2-1, with 9 bases fitting TRBD2. The material sequenced was memory CD4+ T cells sorted from blood. Subset reported: CD45RA-negative fraction. This receptor was obtained from a young woman in good health. CDR3 coding DNA: TGTGCCAGCAGTGCGGGCGGGAGGGCCGTTGGCAATGAGCAGTTCTTC. Protein sequence: CASSAGGRAVGNEQFF.